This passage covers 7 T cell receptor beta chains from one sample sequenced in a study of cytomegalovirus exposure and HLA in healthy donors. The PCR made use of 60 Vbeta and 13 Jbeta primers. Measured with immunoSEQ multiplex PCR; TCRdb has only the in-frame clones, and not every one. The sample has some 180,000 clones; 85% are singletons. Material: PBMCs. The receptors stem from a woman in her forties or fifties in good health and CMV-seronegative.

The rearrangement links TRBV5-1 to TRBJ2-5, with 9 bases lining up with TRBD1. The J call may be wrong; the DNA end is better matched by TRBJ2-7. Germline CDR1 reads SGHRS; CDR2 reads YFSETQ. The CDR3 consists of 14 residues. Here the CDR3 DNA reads TGCGCCAGCAGCTTCGGACAGGGGCAAGACGAGCAGTACTTC. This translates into CASSFGQGQDEQYF.

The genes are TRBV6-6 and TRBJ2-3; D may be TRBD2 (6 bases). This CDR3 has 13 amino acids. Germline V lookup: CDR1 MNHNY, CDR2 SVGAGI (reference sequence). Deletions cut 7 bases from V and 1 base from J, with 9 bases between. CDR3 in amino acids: CASTWEGTDTQYF. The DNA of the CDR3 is TGTGCCAGCACGTGGGAGGGCACAGATACGCAGTATTTT.

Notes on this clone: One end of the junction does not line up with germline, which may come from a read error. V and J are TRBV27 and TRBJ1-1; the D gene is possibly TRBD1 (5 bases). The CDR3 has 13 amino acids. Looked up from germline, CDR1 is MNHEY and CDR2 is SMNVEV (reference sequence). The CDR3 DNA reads TGTGCCAGCAGCTGGGGGGGGAACGCTGAAGCTTTCTTT. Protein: CASSWGGNAEAFF.

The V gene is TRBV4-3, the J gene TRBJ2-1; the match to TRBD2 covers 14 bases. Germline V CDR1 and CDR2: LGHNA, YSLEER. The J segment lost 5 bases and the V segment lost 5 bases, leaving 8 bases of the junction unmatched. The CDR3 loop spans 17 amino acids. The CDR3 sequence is CASSERTSGRINNEQFF. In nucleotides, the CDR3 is TGCGCCAGCAGCGAACGGACTAGCGGGAGGATCAACAATGAGCAGTTCTTC.

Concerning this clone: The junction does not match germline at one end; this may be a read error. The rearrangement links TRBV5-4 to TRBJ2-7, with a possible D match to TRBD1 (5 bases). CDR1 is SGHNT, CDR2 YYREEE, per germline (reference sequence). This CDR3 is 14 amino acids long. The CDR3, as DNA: TGCGCCAGCAGCCCAACAGGTCTCGGGTACGAGCAGTACTTC. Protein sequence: CASSPTGLGYEQYF.

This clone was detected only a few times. CDR3 nucleotides: TGTGCCAGCAGTACTCCCGGGACAGGGAGCAATCAGCCCCAGCATTTT. Protein sequence: CASSTPGTGSNQPQHF. The chain has TRBV28 and TRBJ1-5, with 9 bases fitting TRBD1. Germline trimming cut 5 bases from V and 1 base from J; bases unmatched to any gene: 6. Germline CDR1 is MDHEN and CDR2 is SYDVKM. The CDR3 is 16 residues long.

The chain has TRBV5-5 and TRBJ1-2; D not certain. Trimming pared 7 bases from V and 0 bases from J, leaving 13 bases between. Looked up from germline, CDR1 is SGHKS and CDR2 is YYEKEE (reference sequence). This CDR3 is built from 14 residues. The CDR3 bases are TGTGCCAGCGGTTCCCAAGTAGCTAACTATGGCTACACCTTC. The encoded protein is CASGSQVANYGYTF.